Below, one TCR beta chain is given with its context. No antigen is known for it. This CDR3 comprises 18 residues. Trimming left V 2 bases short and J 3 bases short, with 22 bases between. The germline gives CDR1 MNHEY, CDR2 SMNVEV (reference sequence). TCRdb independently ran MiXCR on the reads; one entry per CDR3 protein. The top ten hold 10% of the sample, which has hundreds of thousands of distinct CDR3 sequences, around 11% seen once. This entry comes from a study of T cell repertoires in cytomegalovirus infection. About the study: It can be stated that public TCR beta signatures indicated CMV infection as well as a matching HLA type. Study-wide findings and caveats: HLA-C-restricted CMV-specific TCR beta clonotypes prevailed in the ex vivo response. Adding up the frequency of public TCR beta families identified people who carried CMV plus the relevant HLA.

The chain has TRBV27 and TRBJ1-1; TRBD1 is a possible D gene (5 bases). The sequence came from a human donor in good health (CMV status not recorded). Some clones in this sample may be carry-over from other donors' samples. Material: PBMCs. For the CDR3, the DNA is TGTGCCAGCAGTTTAAATTCCGTCGGTCGACAGCGACACACTGAAGCTTTCTTT. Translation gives CASSLNSVGRQRHTEAFF.